This T cell receptor beta chain was captured in a study of OX40 agonist ivuxolimab in advanced cancers. Overall study context: Ivuxolimab doses were 0.01, 0.1, 0.3, 1.5, 3 or 10 mg/kg every 2 weeks. Those treated in dose escalation had hepatocellular carcinoma, melanoma, renal cell cancer or head and neck cancer. With a range of roughly 20 to 85, age averaged 60 years, and around 83% were male.

The method was immunoSEQ multiplex PCR; TCRdb's version includes in-frame clones alone and lacks a portion of them. In the table there are about 43,000 clones, around 88% of which are singletons. This clone was seen a single time. The CDR3 runs to 17 residues. Germline CDR1 is MGHRA and CDR2 is YSYEKL. V dropped 0 bases and J dropped 0 bases, with 15 bases sitting between them. This receptor was taken from an adult with an advanced solid tumor such as melanoma, head and neck, liver or kidney cancer. The sample was CD4+ or CD8+ T cells sorted from blood, taken in a trial of the OX40 agonist ivuxolimab. V usage is TRBV4-1 and J usage is TRBJ2-7; D might be TRBD1 or TRBD2, each matching 5 bases. CDR3 sequence (DNA): TGCGCCAGCAGCCAAGATCGGTCGGGACCGGCCTCCTACGAGCAGTACTTC. Its translation is CASSQDRSGPASYEQYF.